Listed below are T cell receptor beta chains from one sample, sequenced in a study of T cell clonotyping in hematopoietic cell transplantation. Produced via immunoSEQ multiplex PCR; TCRdb's table is partial and in-frame only. Of about 36,000 clones in the sample, roughly 88% were seen once. Input material: peripheral blood mononuclear cells. These receptor sequences come from a woman in her 40s in good health. Some clones in this sample may be carry-over from other donors' samples. CDR3s include the opening cysteine and the closing phenylalanine or tryptophan. A D gene is named only where the DNA matches it firmly. Not all rows give a size; the values are once, few, many and, for expanded clones, a class.

14	TRBJ2-7	TRBV28	NA	TRBD1	TGTGCCAGCAGGGACAGGGGGCCCTCCTACGAGCAGTACTTC	CASRDRGPSYEQYF
13	TRBJ1-2	TRBV7-9	NA	TRBD1	TGTGCCAGCAGCCAATCGACAGGGAGAGGCTACACCTTC	CASSQSTGRGYTF
12	TRBJ1-2	TRBV28	NA	TRBD1	TGTGCCAGCAGCCCAGGGGGCGTTGGCTACACCTTC	CASSPGGVGYTF
13	TRBJ2-7	TRBV19	NA	TRBD2	TGTGCCAGCGGGACTAGAGGGGCCTACGAGCAGTACTTC	CASGTRGAYEQYF
14	TRBJ2-5	TRBV27	NA	TRBD1	TGTGCCAGCAGTTTAGGGACAGACCAAGAGACCCAGTACTTC	CASSLGTDQETQYF
12	TRBJ2-7	TRBV29-1	NA	NA	TGCAGCGCCGGGCCGACAGGATACGAGCAGTACTTC	CSAGPTGYEQYF
14	TRBJ1-1	TRBV4-1	NA	TRBD1	TGCGCCAGCAGCCAGGACAGGGGCCGGACTGAAGCTTTCTTT	CASSQDRGRTEAFF
14	TRBJ2-1	TRBV29-1	NA	NA	TGCAGCGTTGGTAAGGCCCCGAGTGAGCATGAGCAGTTCTTC	CSVGKAPSEHEQFF
13	TRBJ2-5	TRBV5-4	NA	NA	TGTGCCAGCAGCCCGTTGGGTATCGGGACCCAGTACTTC	CASSPLGIGTQYF
14	TRBJ2-7	TRBV9	NA	TRBD1	TGTGCCAGCAGCCCCCGGGACAGGGGGCCCGAGCAGTACTTC	CASSPRDRGPEQYF
15	TRBJ2-3	TRBV6-4	NA	NA	TGTGCCAGCAGTGACATGGCGGGAAGCACAGATACGCAGTATTTT	CASSDMAGSTDTQYF
15	TRBJ2-3	TRBV30	once	TRBD2	TGTGCCTGGAGTAGCGGGCTAGCGGGAGAAGGAACGCAGTATTTT	CAWSSGLAGEGTQYF
14	TRBJ1-4	TRBV2	NA	NA	TGTGCCAGCAGTTACAGGGTAACTAATGAAAAACTGTTTTTT	CASSYRVTNEKLFF
15	TRBJ2-7	TRBV9	NA	TRBD2	TGTGCCAGCAGCGTCTCTAGCGGGAGCTCCTACGAGCAGTACTTC	CASSVSSGSSYEQYF
11	TRBJ1-4	TRBV20-1	NA	NA	TGCAGTGCTAGCCCGAATGAAAAACTGTTTTTT	CSASPNEKLFF
16	TRBJ2-1	TRBV5-1	NA	TRBD1	TGCGCCAGCAGCGAGGCAACCGGGACAGGGAACAATGAGCAGTTCTTC	CASSEATGTGNNEQFF
13	TRBJ2-5	TRBV7-6	once	NA	TGTGCCAGCAGCTTAGGCCAGGAAGAGACCCAGTACTTC	CASSLGQEETQYF
12	TRBJ2-2	TRBV2	once	NA	TGTGCCAGCGGGGCATCCACCGGGGAGCTGTTTTTT	CASGASTGELFF
14	TRBJ2-1	TRBV29-1	NA	NA	TGCAGCGGGGGACTGCAGAGGGGTAATCGTGAGCAGTTCTTC	CSGGLQRGNREQFF
17	TRBJ2-3	TRBV5-1	NA	TRBD1	TGCGCCAGCAGCTTGGCCCCACAGGGGTCGAGCACAGATACGCAGTATTTT	CASSLAPQGSSTDTQYF
16	TRBJ2-3	TRBV5-1	NA	TRBD2	TGCGCCAGCAGCTTGGCACCGGGACTAGCAACAGATACGCAGTATTTT	CASSLAPGLATDTQYF
16	TRBJ1-2	TRBV28	NA	NA	TGTGCCAGCAGTTCCGGTTGGGGGAAGGTGACCTATGGCTACACCTTC	CASSSGWGKVTYGYTF
13	TRBJ2-7	TRBV6-5	NA	NA	TGTGCCAGTGGTCCCTCAGGCGCCTACGAGCAGTACTTC	CASGPSGAYEQYF
12	TRBJ1-2	TRBV28	NA	NA	TGTGCCAGCGGTCCCTGGTCCTATGGCTACACCTTC	CASGPWSYGYTF
15	TRBJ2-1	TRBV4-2	once	TRBD2	TGTGCCAGCAGCCAGGACCGAGCGGGAGACAATGAGCAGTTCTTC	CASSQDRAGDNEQFF
15	TRBJ2-1	TRBV2	NA	NA	TGTGCCAGCAGTGAAAGGAAGGACGCGAGGAATGAGCAGTTCTTC	CASSERKDARNEQFF
17	TRBJ2-2	TRBV9	NA	NA	TGTGCCAGCAGCACTCCCATGGCAGGGGTGAGCACCGGGGAGCTGTTTTTT	CASSTPMAGVSTGELFF
15	TRBJ1-1	TRBV28	NA	NA	TGTGCCAGCAGCCTCCCGGGAGGGGATGGCACTGAAGCTTTCTTT	CASSLPGGDGTEAFF
15	TRBJ1-1	TRBV9	NA	NA	TGTGCCAGCAGCCCGAGAGGGCCGAGAGGCACTGAAGCTTTCTTT	CASSPRGPRGTEAFF
16	TRBJ2-1	TRBV19	NA	TRBD1	TGTGCCAGTAGTTTCAGGACAGGGAGCTCCTACAATGAGCAGTTCTTC	CASSFRTGSSYNEQFF
15	TRBJ2-3	TRBV7-9	NA	TRBD1	TGTGCCAGCAGCTTTCAAGGGACAGGGGATGATACGCAGTATTTT	CASSFQGTGDDTQYF
15	TRBJ2-3	TRBV19	NA	NA	TGTGCCAGTACCCCCGGCAGGGCTAGCACAGATACGCAGTATTTT	CASTPGRASTDTQYF
16	TRBJ2-1	TRBV2	NA	NA	TGTGCCAGCAGTGAAACCGGGGTAGGTAGCTTCAATGAGCAGTTCTTC	CASSETGVGSFNEQFF
14	TRBJ2-2	TRBV25-1	NA	NA	TGTGCCAGCAGCAAAGGACAGCCTCCCGGGGAGCTGTTTTTT	CASSKGQPPGELFF
14	TRBJ2-7	TRBV7-8	NA	NA	TGTGCCAGCAGCTTAGTGGAGGGCACCTACGAGCAGTACTTC	CASSLVEGTYEQYF
13	TRBJ2-3	TRBV7-2	NA	NA	TGTGCCAGCAGCGCCGTACAGGGAGGTACGCAGTATTTT	CASSAVQGGTQYF
16	TRBJ2-2	TRBV4-1	NA	TRBD2	TGCGCCAGCAGTCCTGGACTAGCGGGAGTCACCGGGGAGCTGTTTTTT	CASSPGLAGVTGELFF
18	TRBJ1-3	TRBV9	NA	NA	TGTGCCAGCAGCGTGGGGGAAAGAGGGGGAGTCTCTGGAAACACCATATATTTT	CASSVGERGGVSGNTIYF
15	TRBJ2-7	TRBV7-2	NA	TRBD1	TGTGCCAGCAGCTCCTCGACAGGGGTCGTAAACGAGCAGTACTTC	CASSSSTGVVNEQYF
16	TRBJ2-1	TRBV11-2	NA	NA	TGTGCCAGCAGCGTTGACAGTCTTTTTTCGGGGAATGAGCAGTTCTTC	CASSVDSLFSGNEQFF
12	TRBJ1-3	TRBV6-5	NA	NA	TGTGCCAGCAGGGGAGACAGAAACACCATATATTTT	CASRGDRNTIYF
12	TRBJ2-1	TRBV29-1	NA	NA	TGCAGCGTTGGGTACGCGGAAGATGAGCAGTTCTTC	CSVGYAEDEQFF
15	TRBJ2-7	TRBV9	NA	NA	TGTGCCAGCAGCCCTAATTTCGATGGTGGCTACGAGCAGTACTTC	CASSPNFDGGYEQYF
16	TRBJ1-3	TRBV30	NA	NA	TGTGCCTGGAGTGTACTTTCGGGGGAAGCTGGAAACACCATATATTTT	CAWSVLSGEAGNTIYF
18	TRBJ2-7	TRBV4-2	once	TRBD2	TGTGCCAGCAGCCAAGAGCCCATCGGGAGGGGGGAAGCCTACGAGCAGTACTTC	CASSQEPIGRGEAYEQYF
14	TRBJ2-2	TRBV29-1	NA	TRBD1	TGCAGCGTTGATCGGACAGGAAGAAGGGGGGAGCTGTTTTTT	CSVDRTGRRGELFF
13	TRBJ2-5	TRBV7-8	NA	NA	TGTGCCAGCAGCTTAGATAGCGAAGAGACCCAGTACTTC	CASSLDSEETQYF
15	TRBJ1-2	TRBV19	few	NA	TGTGCCAGTAGTATTCGACAGACCGAAGGCTATGGCTACACCTTC	CASSIRQTEGYGYTF
16	TRBJ2-1	TRBV11-3	once	TRBD2	TGTGCCAGCAGCGCACCGGGACTAGCGAGAGACAATGAGCAGTTCTTC	CASSAPGLARDNEQFF
15	TRBJ1-2	TRBV5-1	NA	NA	TGCGCCAGCAGCTTGAGTGGGGGCCAGCTGAATGGCTACACCTTC	CASSLSGGQLNGYTF
16	TRBJ1-4	TRBV6-1	NA	TRBD1	TGTGCCAGCAGTGAAGGAGGGGCAGGGGGTTGGGAAAAACTGTTTTTT	CASSEGGAGGWEKLFF
17	TRBJ2-5	TRBV4-3	NA	NA	TGCGCCAGCAGCCAAGATCTGTACTCCCAGAACCAAGAGACCCAGTACTTC	CASSQDLYSQNQETQYF